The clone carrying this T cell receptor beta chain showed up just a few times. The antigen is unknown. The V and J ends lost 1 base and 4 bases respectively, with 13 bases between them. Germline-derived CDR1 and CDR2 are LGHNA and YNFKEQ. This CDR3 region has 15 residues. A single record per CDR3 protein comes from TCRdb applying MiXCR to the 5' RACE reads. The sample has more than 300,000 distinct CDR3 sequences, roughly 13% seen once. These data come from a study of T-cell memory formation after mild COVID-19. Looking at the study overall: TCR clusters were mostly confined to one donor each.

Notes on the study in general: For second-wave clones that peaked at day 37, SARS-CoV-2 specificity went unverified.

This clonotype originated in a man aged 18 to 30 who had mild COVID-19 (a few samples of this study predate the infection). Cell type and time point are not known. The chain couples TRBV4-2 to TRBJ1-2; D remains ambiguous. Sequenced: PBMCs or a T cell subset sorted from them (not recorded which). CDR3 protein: CASSQAEGVGYGYTF. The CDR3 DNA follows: TGTGCCAGCAGCCAAGCCGAGGGTGTGGGCTATGGCTACACCTTC.